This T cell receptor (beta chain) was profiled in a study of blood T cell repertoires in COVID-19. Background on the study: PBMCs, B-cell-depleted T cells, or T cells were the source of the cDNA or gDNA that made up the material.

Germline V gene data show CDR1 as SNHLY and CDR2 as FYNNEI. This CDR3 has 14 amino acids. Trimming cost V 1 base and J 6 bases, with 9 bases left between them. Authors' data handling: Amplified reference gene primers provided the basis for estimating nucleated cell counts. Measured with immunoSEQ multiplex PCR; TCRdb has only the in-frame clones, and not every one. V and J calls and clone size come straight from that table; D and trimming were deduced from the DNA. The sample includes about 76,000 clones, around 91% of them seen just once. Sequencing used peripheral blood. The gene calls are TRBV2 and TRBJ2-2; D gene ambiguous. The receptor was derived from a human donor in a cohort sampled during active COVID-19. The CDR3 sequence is CASSEVPSAGELFF. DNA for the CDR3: TGTGCCAGCAGTGAAGTACCAAGCGCCGGGGAGCTGTTTTTT.